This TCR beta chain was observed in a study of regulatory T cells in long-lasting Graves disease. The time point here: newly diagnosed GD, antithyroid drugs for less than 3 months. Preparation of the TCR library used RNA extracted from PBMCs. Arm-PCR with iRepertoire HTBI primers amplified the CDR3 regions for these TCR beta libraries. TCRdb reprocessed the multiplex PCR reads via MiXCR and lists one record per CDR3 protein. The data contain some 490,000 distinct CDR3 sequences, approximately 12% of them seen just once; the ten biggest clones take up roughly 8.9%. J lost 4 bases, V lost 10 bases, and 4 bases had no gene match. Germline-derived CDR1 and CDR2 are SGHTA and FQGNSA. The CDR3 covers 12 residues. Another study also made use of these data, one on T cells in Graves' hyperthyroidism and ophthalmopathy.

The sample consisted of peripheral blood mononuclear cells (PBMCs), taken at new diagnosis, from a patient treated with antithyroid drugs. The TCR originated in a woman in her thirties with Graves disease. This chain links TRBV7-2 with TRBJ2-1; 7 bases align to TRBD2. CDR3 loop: CAILGRYNEQFF. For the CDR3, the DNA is TGTGCCATCCTCGGGAGGTACAATGAGCAGTTCTTC.